These T cell receptor beta chains were read from a single sample in a study of regulatory T cells in long-lasting Graves disease. Via MiXCR, TCRdb re-called the multiplex PCR reads, giving one row per CDR3 protein. Of about 470,000 distinct CDR3 sequences in the sample, roughly 20% were seen once. The sequenced sample was peripheral blood mononuclear cells (PBMCs), obtained when the disease was refractory, from a patient treated with antithyroid drugs. The receptors were sampled from a female donor with Graves disease. Both conserved end residues are part of each CDR3.

TRBJ1-2 | TRBV29-1 | CSVSYGGSNPRYGYTF
TRBJ2-7 | TRBV6-1 | CASRLEGVDIHEQYF
TRBJ2-1 | TRBV29-1 | CSVDEGPNEQFF
TRBJ1-6 | TRBV7-9 | CASSLGDGYNSPLHF
TRBJ1-2 | TRBV2 | CVDRGLDGYTF
TRBJ2-3 | TRBV20-1 | CSAIWSTGDDTQYF
TRBJ1-1 | TRBV6-2/TRBV6-3 | CASSAPGQGSTEAFF
TRBJ1-2 | TRBV25-1 | CASSDHRTGQANYGYTF
TRBJ2-1 | TRBV11-2 | CASSYTSGRRVEQFF
TRBJ1-2 | TRBV27 | CASSRTGDRGYTF
TRBJ1-4 | TRBV6-1 | CASSRMGFHEEKLFF